The sequence of this T cell receptor beta chain was determined in a study of blood T cell repertoires in COVID-19. Turning to the study itself: From the United States, Italy and Spain came samples of acute and convalescent COVID-19.

Germline V gene data show CDR1 as LNHDA and CDR2 as SQIVND (reference sequence). J gave up 2 bases and V 7 bases, and 10 bases lay outside the gene matches. The CDR3 extends over 16 amino acids. Authors' data handling: Cell counts per sample came from amplifying reference gene primers. Measured with immunoSEQ multiplex PCR; TCRdb has only the in-frame clones, and not every one. Clonal size and the V and J genes are those of that table, whereas D and trimming came from the DNA. This table holds 200,000 or so clones, about 80% found once. Recruits, aged roughly 18 to 95 years, lived in 24 US areas. This receptor was taken from a middle-aged man who had recovered from COVID-19. Sequencing was carried out using PBMCs or T cells enriched from blood (not recorded which). The chain links TRBV19 to TRBJ2-2; 7 nucleotides agree with TRBD1. Here the CDR3 reads CASTPPGTANTGELFF. In DNA form, the CDR3 reads TGTGCCAGTACCCCCCCCGGGACAGCCAACACCGGGGAGCTGTTTTTT.